The 7 T cell receptor beta chains presented below share a single source sample, sequenced in a study of Graves' ophthalmopathy and Graves' hyperthyroidism (dated by TCRdb to between 2018 and 2020). Sequencing was performed on an Illumina HiSeq 2000. TCR beta CDR3 regions were amplified from RNA transcripts for repertoire sequencing. The first round of RT-PCR was done with HTBI primers and the Qiagen OneStep RT-PCR kit, and was followed by a second round of multiplex PCR, then size selection and purification. TCRdb applied fastp at Q25 and MiXCR to the public reads, then kept only in-frame beta chains. Every CDR3 protein is listed once, alongside the most common genes and DNA of its rows. The sample has about 740,000 distinct CDR3 sequences on record, approximately 40% of them singletons. In total, the top ten clones hold approximately 43% of the sample. The sequenced material came from peripheral blood. These receptors came from an adult man with Graves' ophthalmopathy.

Concerning this clonotype itself: A much larger clonotype is one base distant, so this may be a read error. The chain links TRBV6-5 to TRBJ2-5; D may correspond to TRBD1 or TRBD2 (6 bases each). The germline CDR1 and CDR2 sequences are MNHEY and SVGAGI. This CDR3 has 15 amino acids. CDR3 residues: CAISGGQEKRETQYF. In nucleotides, the CDR3 is TGTGCCATCAGTGGGGGGCAGGAGAAGCGAGAGACCCAGTACTTC.

This chain uses TRBV7-2 with TRBJ1-1; D gene unclear. The CDR3 spans 12 residues. CDR1 is SGHTA, CDR2 FQGNSA, per germline. Trimming cost V 1 base and J 11 bases, with 11 bases left between them. CDR3 bases: TGTGCCAGCAGCTTAGTTTGGGGTGGCGCTTTCTTT. Its translation: CASSLVWGGAFF.

This chain connects TRBV6-1 to TRBJ1-1, with D hard to call. CDR3 length: 14 amino acids. Looked up from germline, CDR1 is MNHNS and CDR2 is SASEGT. V lost 2 bases and J 3 bases, leaving 10 bases between the germline ends. CDR3 in DNA: TGTGCCAGCAGTGAATACGGGTCGTACACTGAAGCTTTCTTT. It translates to CASSEYGSYTEAFF.

The V gene is TRBV11-3, the J gene TRBJ2-5, with D maybe TRBD1 (6 bases). This CDR3 comprises 16 residues. The germline V gene has CDR1 SGHNT and CDR2 YENEEA. V was clipped by 1 base and J by 2 bases, with 14 bases between them. The CDR3 coding sequence is TGTGCCAGCAGCTTAGGTTTTGGACAGCTACAAGAGACCCAGTACTTC. Its protein product is CASSLGFGQLQETQYF.

Points on this clonotype: A junction end diverges from the germline sequence, so it may reflect a read error. The chain couples TRBV10-3 to TRBJ1-6, with 10 bases lining up with TRBD1. Looked up from germline, CDR1 is ENHRY and CDR2 is SYGVKD. The CDR3 is 14 amino acids. The CDR3 loop is CASSDRGRESPLHF. CDR3 nucleotide sequence: TGTGCCAGCAGTGACAGGGGGCGCGAATCACCCCTCCACTTT.

CDR3 bases: TGCAGCGTTGGAAAGGGCGATCAGCCCCAGTACTTC. Translation gives CSVGKGDQPQYF. The chain is built from TRBV29-1 and TRBJ1-5; the D is unclear. Matching the DNA end better, TRBJ2-5 makes the J call doubtful. The germline CDR1 and CDR2 sequences are SQVTM and ANQGSEA. The CDR3 is 12 amino acids.

V usage is TRBV14 and J usage is TRBJ1-1, with D possibly TRBD1 on 5 matching bases. The V and J ends lost 1 base and 0 bases respectively, with 9 bases between them. CDR1 and CDR2 (germline): SGHDN, FVKESK. The length of the CDR3 is 15 residues. The CDR3 DNA reads TGTGCCAGCAGCCAAGGACAGACACTGAACACTGAAGCTTTCTTT. Protein: CASSQGQTLNTEAFF.